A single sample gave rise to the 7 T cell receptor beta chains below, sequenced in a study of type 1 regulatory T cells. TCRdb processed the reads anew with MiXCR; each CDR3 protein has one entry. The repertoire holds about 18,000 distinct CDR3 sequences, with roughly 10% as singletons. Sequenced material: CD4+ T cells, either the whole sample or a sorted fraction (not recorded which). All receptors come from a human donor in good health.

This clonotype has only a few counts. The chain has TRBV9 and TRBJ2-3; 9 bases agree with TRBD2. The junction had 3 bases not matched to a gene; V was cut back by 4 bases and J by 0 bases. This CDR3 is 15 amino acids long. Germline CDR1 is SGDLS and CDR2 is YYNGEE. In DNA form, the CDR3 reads TGTGCCAGCAGCCTGCGGGGGGGGAGCACAGATACGCAGTATTTT. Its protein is CASSLRGGSTDTQYF.

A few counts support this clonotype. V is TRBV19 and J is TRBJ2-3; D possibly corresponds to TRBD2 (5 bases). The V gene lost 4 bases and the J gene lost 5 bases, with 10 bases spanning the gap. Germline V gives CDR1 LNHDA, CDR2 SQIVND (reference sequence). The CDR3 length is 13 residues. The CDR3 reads CASSNRAGDTQYF. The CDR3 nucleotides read TGTGCCAGTAGTAACCGGGCGGGAGATACGCAGTATTTT.

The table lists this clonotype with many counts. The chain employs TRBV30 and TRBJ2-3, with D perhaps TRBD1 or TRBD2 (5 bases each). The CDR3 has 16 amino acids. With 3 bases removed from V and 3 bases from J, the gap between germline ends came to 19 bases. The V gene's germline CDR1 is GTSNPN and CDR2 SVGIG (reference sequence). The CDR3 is CAWRTRDGLRTDTQYF. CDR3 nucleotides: TGTGCCTGGAGGACCCGGGACGGGCTAAGAACAGATACGCAGTATTTT.

The CDR3 DNA follows: TGTGCCAGTAGTTCTAGCGGGAGACTCAATGAGCAGTTCTTC. Residues: CASSSSGRLNEQFF. This sequence joins TRBV19 and TRBJ2-1, with 10 bases matching TRBD2. The CDR3 consists of 14 residues. Trimming cost V 5 bases and J 6 bases; bases outside gene matches: 4. Per the germline V gene, CDR1 is LNHDA and CDR2 is SQIVND (reference sequence).

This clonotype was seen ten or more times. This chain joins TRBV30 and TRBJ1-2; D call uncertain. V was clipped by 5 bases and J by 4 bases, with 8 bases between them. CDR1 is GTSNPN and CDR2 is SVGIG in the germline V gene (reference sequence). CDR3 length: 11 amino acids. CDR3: CAWGYAYGYTF. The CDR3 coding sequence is TGTGCCTGGGGTTATGCCTATGGCTACACCTTC.

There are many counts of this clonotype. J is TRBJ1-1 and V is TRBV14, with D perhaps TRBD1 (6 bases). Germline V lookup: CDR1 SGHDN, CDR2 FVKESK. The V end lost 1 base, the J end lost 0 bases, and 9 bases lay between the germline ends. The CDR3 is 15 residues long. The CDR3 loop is CASSQGWTVNTEAFF. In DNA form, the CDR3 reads TGTGCCAGCAGCCAAGGGTGGACAGTGAACACTGAAGCTTTCTTT.

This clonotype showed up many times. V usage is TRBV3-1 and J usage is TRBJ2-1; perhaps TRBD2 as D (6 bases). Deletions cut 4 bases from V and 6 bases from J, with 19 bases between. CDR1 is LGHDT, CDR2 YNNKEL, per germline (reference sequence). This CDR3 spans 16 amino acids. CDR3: CASSRPGGMGSNEQFF. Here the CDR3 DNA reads TGTGCCAGCAGCCGACCTGGCGGGATGGGGTCCAATGAGCAGTTCTTC.